Given below is one T cell receptor (beta chain) in context. Its cognate antigen is unknown. These data are taken from a study of CXCR3-negative and CXCR3-positive naive CD8 T cells. The CDR3 has 17 amino acids. CDR1 and CDR2 (germline): SGHTA, FQGTGA. Carrying UMI labels, the TRB cDNA libraries were prepared through 5' RACE. TCRdb re-called the 5' RACE reads, yielding one record per CDR3 amino acid sequence without DNA. The sample has roughly 80,000 distinct CDR3 sequences. General study results and limits: Compared with CXCR3-negative naive cells, CXCR3-positive naive cells showed more hydrophobic TRB CDR3s.

Naive CD8+ T lymphocytes were specified as CD45RO-CCR7+CD27+CD95-. The origin of this receptor is a human donor in good health. Some clones in this sample may be carry-over from other donors' samples. The specimen sequenced was naive CXCR3+ CD8+ T cells from blood. The subset here: CD45RO-CCR7+CD27+CD95- naive CD8+ T cells expressing CXCR3 (TNR3+). This sequence joins TRBV7-3 and TRBJ2-2; lacking DNA, the TRBD2 call made by TCRdb goes unchecked. The CDR3 is CASTALAGGANTGELFF.